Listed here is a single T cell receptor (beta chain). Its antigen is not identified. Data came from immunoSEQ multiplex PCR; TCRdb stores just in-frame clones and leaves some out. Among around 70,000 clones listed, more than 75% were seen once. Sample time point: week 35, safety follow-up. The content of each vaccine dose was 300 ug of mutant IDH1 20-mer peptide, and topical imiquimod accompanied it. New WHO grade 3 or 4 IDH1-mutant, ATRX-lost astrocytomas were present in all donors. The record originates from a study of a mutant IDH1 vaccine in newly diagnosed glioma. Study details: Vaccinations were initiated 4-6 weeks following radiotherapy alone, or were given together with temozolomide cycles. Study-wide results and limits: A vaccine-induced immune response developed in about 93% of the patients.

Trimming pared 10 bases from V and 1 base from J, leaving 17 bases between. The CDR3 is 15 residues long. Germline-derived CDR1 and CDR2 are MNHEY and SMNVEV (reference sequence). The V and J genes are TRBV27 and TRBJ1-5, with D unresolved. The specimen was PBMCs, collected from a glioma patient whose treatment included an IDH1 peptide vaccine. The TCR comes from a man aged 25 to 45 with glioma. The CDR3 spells CAIRPWRASNQPQHF. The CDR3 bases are TGTGCCATTCGGCCGTGGAGGGCAAGCAATCAGCCCCAGCATTTT.